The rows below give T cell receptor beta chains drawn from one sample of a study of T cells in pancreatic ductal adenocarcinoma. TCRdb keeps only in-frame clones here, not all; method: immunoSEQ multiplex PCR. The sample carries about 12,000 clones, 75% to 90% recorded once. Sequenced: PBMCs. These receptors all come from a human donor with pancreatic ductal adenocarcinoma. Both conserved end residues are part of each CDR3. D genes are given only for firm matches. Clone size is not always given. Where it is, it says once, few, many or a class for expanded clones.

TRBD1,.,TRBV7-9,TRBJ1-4,TGTGCCAGCAGCTTAGCCGGACAGGGGGCGGAAAAACTGTTTTTT,CASSLAGQGAEKLFF
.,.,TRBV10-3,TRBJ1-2,TGTGCCATCAGTGAGGGGGAGCGCGATGGCTACACCTTC,CAISEGERDGYTF
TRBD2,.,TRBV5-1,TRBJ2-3,TGCGCCAGTACTAGCGGGAGTATGTGGAATACGCAGTATTTT,CASTSGSMWNTQYF
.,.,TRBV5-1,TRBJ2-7,TGCGCCAGCAGCTTTGTATCCGGGACTGTATCCTACGAGCAGTACTTC,CASSFVSGTVSYEQYF
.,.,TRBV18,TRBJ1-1,TGTGCCAGCTCACCCCGGGAGGGGTGGGCAGATGAAGCTTTCTTT,CASSPREGWADEAFF
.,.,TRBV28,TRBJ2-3,TGTGCCAGCAGTTTACTGGGCCGCCCAGATACGCAGTATTTT,CASSLLGRPDTQYF
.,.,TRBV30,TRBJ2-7,TGTGCCTGGAGAGATTTAGCGGATCTCTCCTACGAGCAGTACTTC,CAWRDLADLSYEQYF
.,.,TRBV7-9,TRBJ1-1,TGTGCCAGCAGCTCGCGGGCTGGGGACACTGAAGCTTTCTTT,CASSSRAGDTEAFF
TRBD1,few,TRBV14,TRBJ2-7,TGTGCCAGCAGCCCAGGACAGGCGCAGTACTTC,CASSPGQAQYF
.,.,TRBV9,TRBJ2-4,TGTGCCAGCAGCGTATTCCGGACGCTAGCCAAAAACATTCAGTACTTC,CASSVFRTLAKNIQYF
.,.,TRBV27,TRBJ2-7,TGTGCCAGCTACTCGAGCTCCTACGAGCAGTACTTC,CASYSSSYEQYF
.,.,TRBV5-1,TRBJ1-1,TGCGCCAGCAGCTTAAATGGTCTGGGAAACACTGAAGCTTTCTTT,CASSLNGLGNTEAFF
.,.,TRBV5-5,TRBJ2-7,TGTGCCAGCAGCCCCCGGGTCGGCTGGAACGAGCAGTACTTC,CASSPRVGWNEQYF
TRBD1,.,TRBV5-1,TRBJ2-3,TGCGCCAGCAGCCGGGACAGGGTAGATACGCAGTATTTT,CASSRDRVDTQYF
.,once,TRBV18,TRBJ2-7,TGTGCCAGCTCACGCGTGAAGGACTACGAGCAGTACTTC,CASSRVKDYEQYF
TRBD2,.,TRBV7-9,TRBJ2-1,TGTGCCAGCAGCTTAGGGTCCGGACTAGCGAGTAATGAGCAGTTCTTC,CASSLGSGLASNEQFF
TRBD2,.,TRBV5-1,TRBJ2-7,TGCGCCAGCAGCATTAATAGCGGGAGGATTGAGCAGTACTTC,CASSINSGRIEQYF
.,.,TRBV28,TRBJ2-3,TGTGCCAGCAGTCTAGGACAAGCAGATACGCAGTATTTT,CASSLGQADTQYF
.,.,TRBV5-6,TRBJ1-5,TGTGCCAGCAGCTTGAGGGGGGCGGGAGTTAATCAGCCCCAGCATTTT,CASSLRGAGVNQPQHF
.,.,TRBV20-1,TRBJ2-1,TGCAGTGCTGGTCGCAATGAGCAGTTCTTC,CSAGRNEQFF
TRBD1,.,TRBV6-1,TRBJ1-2,TGTGCCAGCAGTCCTTCGGACAGGGGCGGCACCTTC,CASSPSDRGGTF
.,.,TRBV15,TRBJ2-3,TGTGCCACCAGCGGGACCGAGTACACAGATACGCAGTATTTT,CATSGTEYTDTQYF
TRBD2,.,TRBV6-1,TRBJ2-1,TGTGCCAGCAGTGCGACTAGCGGTTCCTACAATGAGCAGTTCTTC,CASSATSGSYNEQFF
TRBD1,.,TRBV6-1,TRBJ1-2,TGTGCCAGCAGTGGCAGGGGGGGGGCCAACTATGGCTACACCTTC,CASSGRGGANYGYTF